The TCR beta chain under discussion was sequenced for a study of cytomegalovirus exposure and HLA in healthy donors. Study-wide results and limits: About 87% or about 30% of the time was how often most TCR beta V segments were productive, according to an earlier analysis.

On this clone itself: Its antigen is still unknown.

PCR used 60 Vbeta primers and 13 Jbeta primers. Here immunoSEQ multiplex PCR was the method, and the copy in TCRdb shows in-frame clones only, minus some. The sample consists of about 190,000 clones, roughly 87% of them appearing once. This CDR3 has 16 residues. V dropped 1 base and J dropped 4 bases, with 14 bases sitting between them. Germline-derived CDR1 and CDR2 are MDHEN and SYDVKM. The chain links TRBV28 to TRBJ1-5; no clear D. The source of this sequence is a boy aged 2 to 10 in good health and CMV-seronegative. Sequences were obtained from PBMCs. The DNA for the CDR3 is TGTGCCAGCAGTTTATATGTAGTGAGCGGGAATCAGCCCCAGCATTTT. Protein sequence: CASSLYVVSGNQPQHF.